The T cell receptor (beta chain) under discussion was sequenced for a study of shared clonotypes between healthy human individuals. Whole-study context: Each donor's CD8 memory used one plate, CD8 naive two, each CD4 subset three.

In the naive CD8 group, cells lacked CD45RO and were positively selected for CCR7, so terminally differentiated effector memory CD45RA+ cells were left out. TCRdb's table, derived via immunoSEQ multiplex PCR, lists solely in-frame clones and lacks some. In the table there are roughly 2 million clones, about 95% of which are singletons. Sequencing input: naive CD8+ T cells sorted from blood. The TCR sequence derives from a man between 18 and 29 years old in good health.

In DNA, the CDR3 is TGCAGCGTTGAATTGGCAGGGACAAACTATGGCTACACCTTC. Residues: CSVELAGTNYGYTF. The V call is TRBV29-1, the J call TRBJ1-2; a possible D gene is TRBD1 (6 bases). The CDR3 totals 14 residues. Per the germline V gene, CDR1 is SQVTM and CDR2 is ANQGSEA. V dropped 2 bases and J dropped 2 bases, with 12 bases sitting between them.